The 3 T cell receptor beta chains below come from one sample, sequenced in a study of patients and donors after allogeneic stem cell transplantation. TCRdb fed the RT-PCR reads into MiXCR, producing one record per CDR3 protein. The sample shows approximately 410,000 distinct CDR3 sequences, roughly 16% of them seen only once. Sequencing was carried out using blood, either unsorted or a sorted T cell fraction (not recorded which). The receptors shown here come from a human donor who was either an allogeneic HSCT recipient or a stem cell or donor lymphocyte infusion donor (not recorded which). It is not recorded whose cells these are; they may come from a transplant donor.

V and J are TRBV5-1 and TRBJ1-1, with D possibly TRBD1 on 6 matching bases. Germline V CDR1 and CDR2: SGHRS, YFSETQ. V dropped 2 bases and J dropped 5 bases, with 10 bases sitting between them. This CDR3 has 13 amino acids. The CDR3 DNA sequence: TGCGCCAGCAGCTTCACAGGGAGGACTGAAGCTTTCTTT. It specifies CASSFTGRTEAFF.

This clonotype has a count of ten or more. The chain links TRBV12-3 or TRBV12-4 to TRBJ2-1; D gene ambiguous. Trimming removed 5 bases from V and 8 bases from J, with 7 bases in between. The CDR3 is 11 amino acids. Here the CDR3 reads CASSHLDEQFF. Here the CDR3 DNA reads TGTGCCAGCAGTCACCTGGATGAGCAGTTCTTC.

This clonotype was observed a few times. The rearrangement links TRBV5-1 to TRBJ1-3; unclear D gene. The germline CDR1 and CDR2 sequences are SGHRS and YFSETQ. The V end lost 5 bases, the J end lost 0 bases, and 9 bases lay between the germline ends. The CDR3 covers 14 residues. The CDR3 region has the DNA TGCGCCAGCAGATTCGGTGTCTCTGGAAACACCATATATTTT. This gives the protein CASRFGVSGNTIYF.